This T cell receptor beta chain originates from a study of cytomegalovirus exposure and HLA in healthy donors. Germline V gives CDR1 SGHDT, CDR2 YYEEEE. Trimming removed 3 bases from V and 8 bases from J; junction bases left unmatched: 9. The CDR3 consists of 15 residues. The study ran its PCR with 60 Vbeta and 13 Jbeta primers. Assay: immunoSEQ multiplex PCR; the TCRdb copy retains only in-frame clones and omits some. The table records around 140,000 clones, approximately 78% of them present only once. The chain has TRBV5-6 and TRBJ1-4; TRBD1 matches 8 bases. The sequenced material came from PBMCs. The TCR comes from a woman aged 40 to 55 in good health and CMV-seropositive. The CDR3 nucleotides are TGTGCCAGCAGCTCGTCAGGGGGCCCGGGGGAAAAACTGTTTTTT. Protein sequence: CASSSSGGPGEKLFF.